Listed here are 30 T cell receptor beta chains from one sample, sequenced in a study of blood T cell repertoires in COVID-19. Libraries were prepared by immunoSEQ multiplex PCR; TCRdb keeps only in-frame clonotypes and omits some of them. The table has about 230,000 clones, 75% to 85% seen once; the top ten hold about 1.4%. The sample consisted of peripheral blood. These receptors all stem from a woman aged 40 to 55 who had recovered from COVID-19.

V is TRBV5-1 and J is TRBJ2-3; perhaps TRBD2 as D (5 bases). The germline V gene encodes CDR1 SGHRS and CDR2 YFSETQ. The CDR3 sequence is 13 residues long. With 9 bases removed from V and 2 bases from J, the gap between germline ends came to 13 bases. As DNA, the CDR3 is TGCGCCACGAGGACTTTGGACACAGATACGCAGTATTTT. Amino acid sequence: CATRTLDTDTQYF. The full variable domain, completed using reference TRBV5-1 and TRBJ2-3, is KAGVTQTPRYLIKTRGQQVTLSCSPISGHRSVSWYQQTPGQGLQFLFEYFSETQRNKGNFPGRFSGRQFSNSRSEMNVSTLELGDSALYLCATRTLDTDTQYFGPGTRLTVL.

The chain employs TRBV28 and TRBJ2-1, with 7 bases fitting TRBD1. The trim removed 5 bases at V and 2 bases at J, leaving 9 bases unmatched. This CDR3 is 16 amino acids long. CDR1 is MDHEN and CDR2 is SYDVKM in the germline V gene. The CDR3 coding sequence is TGTGCCAGCAGTCGTACGGACAGGAGTCCCTACAATGAGCAGTTCTTC. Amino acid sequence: CASSRTDRSPYNEQFF.

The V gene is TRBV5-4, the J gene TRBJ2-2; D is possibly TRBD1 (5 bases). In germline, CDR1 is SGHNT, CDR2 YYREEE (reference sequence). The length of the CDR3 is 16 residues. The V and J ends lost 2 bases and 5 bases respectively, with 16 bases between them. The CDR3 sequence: CASSLLTEGPTGELFF. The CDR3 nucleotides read TGTGCCAGCAGCTTACTGACAGAAGGCCCGACCGGGGAGCTGTTTTTT.

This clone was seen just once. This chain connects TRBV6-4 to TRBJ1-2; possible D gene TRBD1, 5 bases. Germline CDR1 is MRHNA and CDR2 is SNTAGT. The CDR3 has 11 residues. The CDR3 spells CAGGGAWGYTF. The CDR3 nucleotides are TGTGCTGGGGGAGGGGCCTGGGGCTACACCTTC.

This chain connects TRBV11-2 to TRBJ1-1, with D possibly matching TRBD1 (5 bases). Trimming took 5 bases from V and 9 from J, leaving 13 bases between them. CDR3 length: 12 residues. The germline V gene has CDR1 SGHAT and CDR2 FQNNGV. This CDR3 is CASSAGISQAFF. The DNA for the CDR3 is TGTGCCAGCAGCGCAGGGATATCCCAAGCTTTCTTT. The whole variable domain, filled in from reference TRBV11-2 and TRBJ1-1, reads EAGVAQSPRYKIIEKRQSVAFWCNPISGHATLYWYQQILGQGPKLLIQFQNNGVVDDSQLPKDRFSAERLKGVDSTLKIQPAKLEDSAVYLCASSAGISQAFFGQGTRLTVV.

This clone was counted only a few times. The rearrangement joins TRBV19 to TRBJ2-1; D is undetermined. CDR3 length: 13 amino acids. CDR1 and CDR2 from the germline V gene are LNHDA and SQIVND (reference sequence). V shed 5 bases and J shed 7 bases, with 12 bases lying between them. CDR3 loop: CASSAVAENEQFF. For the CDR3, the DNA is TGTGCCAGTAGTGCGGTGGCCGAAAATGAGCAGTTCTTC.

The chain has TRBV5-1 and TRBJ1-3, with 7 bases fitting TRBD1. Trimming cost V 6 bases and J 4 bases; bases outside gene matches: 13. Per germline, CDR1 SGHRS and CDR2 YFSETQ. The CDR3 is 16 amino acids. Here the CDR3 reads CASTLSGQAAGNTIYF. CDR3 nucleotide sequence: TGCGCCAGCACCTTAAGTGGACAGGCTGCGGGAAACACCATATATTTT.

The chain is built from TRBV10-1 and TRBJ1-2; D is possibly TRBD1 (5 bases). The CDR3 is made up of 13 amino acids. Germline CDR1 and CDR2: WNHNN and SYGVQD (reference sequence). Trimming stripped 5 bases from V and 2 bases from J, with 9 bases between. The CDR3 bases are TGCGCCAGCAGTCAGGGAATCAACTATGGCTACACCTTC. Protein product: CASSQGINYGYTF.

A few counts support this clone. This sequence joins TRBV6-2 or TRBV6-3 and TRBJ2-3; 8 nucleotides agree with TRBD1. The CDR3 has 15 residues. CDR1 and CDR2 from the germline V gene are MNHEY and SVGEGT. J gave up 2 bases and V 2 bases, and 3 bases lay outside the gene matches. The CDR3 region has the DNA TGTGCCAGCAGTTACCGGGACAGGTTCACAGATACGCAGTATTTT. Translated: CASSYRDRFTDTQYF.

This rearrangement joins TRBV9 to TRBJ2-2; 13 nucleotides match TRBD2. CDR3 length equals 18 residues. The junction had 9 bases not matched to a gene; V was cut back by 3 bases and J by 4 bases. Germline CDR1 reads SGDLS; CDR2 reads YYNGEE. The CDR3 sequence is CASSASRLAGGGTGELFF. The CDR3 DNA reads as TGTGCCAGCAGCGCCTCCAGACTAGCGGGGGGCGGCACCGGGGAGCTGTTTTTT.

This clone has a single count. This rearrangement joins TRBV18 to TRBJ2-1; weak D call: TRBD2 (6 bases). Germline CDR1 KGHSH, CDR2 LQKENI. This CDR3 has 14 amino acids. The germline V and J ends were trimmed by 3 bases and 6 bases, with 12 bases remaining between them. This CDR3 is CASSPRAGGNEQFF. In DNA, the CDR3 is TGTGCCAGCTCACCCCGGGCCGGGGGCAATGAGCAGTTCTTC.

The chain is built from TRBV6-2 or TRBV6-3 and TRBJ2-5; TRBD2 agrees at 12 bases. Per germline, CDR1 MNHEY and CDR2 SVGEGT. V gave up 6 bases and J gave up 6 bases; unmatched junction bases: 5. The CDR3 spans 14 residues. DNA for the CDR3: TGTGCCAGCAGCGCCGGACTAGCGGGGAAGACCCAGTACTTC. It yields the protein CASSAGLAGKTQYF.

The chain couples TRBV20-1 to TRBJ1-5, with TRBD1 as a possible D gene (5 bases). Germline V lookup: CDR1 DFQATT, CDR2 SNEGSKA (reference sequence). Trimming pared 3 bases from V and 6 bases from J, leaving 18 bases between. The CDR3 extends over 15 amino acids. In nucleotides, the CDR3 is TGCAGTGCTAGTCTTCCTGGCAGGGTGCGTCAGCCCCAGCATTTT. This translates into CSASLPGRVRQPQHF.

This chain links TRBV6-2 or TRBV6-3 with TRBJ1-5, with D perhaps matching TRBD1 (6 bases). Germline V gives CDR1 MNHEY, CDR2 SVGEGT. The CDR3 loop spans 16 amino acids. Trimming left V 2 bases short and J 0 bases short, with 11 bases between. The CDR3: CASSYGGRYSNQPQHF. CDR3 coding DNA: TGTGCCAGCAGTTACGGGGGCAGGTATAGCAATCAGCCCCAGCATTTT.

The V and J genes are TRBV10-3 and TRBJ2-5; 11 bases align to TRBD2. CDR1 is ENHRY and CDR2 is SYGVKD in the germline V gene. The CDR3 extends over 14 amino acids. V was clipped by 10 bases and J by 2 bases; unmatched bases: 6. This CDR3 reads CATASGGSQETQYF. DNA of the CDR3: TGTGCCACTGCTAGCGGGGGGTCTCAAGAGACCCAGTACTTC.

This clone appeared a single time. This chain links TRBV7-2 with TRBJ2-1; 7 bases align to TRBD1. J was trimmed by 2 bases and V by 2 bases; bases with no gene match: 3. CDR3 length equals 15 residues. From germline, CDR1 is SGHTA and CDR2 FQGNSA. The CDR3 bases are TGTGCCAGCAGCTTAAGCCAGGGGGCCTACAATGAGCAGTTCTTC. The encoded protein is CASSLSQGAYNEQFF.

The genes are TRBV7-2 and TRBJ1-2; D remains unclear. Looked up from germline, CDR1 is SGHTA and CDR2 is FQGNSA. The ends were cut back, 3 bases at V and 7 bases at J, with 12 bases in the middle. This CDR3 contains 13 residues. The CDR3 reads CASSLDHRLGYTF. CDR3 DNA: TGTGCCAGCAGCTTGGATCACCGACTTGGCTACACCTTC.

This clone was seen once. The CDR3: CASSQLVSNQPQHF. The DNA for the CDR3 is TGTGCCAGCAGCCAACTCGTAAGCAATCAGCCCCAGCATTTT. The V gene is TRBV3-1 (or the pseudogene TRBV3-2), the J gene TRBJ1-5; the D is unclear. Germline assignment: CDR1 LGHDT and CDR2 YNNKEL (reference sequence). CDR3 size: 14 residues. Trimming took off 2 bases at V and 1 base at J, with 6 bases between the two ends.

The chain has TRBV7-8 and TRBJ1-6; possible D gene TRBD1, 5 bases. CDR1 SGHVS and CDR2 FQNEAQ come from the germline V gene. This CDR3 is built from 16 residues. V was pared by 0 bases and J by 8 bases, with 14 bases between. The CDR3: CASSLANRQIHSPLHF. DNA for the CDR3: TGTGCCAGCAGCTTAGCAAACAGGCAAATACATTCACCCCTCCACTTT.

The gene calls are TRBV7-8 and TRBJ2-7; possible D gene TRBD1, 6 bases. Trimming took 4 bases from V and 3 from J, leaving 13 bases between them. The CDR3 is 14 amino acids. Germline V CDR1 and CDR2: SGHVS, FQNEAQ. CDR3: CASSSRQDHYEQYF. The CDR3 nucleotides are TGTGCCAGCAGCTCGAGACAGGACCACTACGAGCAGTACTTC. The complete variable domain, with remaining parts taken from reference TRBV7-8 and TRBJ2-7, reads GAGVSQSPRYKVAKRGQDVALRCDPISGHVSLFWYQQALGQGPEFLTYFQNEAQLDKSGLPSDRFFAERPEGSVSTLKIQRTQQEDSAVYLCASSSRQDHYEQYFGPGTRLTVT.

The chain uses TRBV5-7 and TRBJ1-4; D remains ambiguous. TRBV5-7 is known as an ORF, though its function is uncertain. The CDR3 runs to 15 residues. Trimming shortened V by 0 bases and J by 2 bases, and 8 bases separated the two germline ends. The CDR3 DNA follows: TGTGCCAGCAGCTTGGTTGGGCCCACTAATGAAAAACTGTTTTTT. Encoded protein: CASSLVGPTNEKLFF.

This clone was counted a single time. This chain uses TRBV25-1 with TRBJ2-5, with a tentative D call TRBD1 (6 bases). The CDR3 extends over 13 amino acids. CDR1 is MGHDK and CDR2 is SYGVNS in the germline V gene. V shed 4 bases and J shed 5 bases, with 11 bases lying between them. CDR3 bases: TGTGCCAGCAGTGTAGGGGGTTACGAGACCCAGTACTTC. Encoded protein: CASSVGGYETQYF.

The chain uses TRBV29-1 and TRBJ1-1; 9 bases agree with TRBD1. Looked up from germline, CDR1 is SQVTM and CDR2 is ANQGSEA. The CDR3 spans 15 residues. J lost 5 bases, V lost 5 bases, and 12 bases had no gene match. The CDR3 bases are TGCAGCGTTCCTGGGCTTACAGGGGGCCGAACTGAAGCTTTCTTT. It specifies CSVPGLTGGRTEAFF.

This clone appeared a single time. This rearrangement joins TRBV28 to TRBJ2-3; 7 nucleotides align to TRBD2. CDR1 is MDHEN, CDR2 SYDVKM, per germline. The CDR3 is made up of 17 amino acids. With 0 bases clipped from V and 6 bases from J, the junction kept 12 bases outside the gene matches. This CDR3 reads CASSLWGGGYTGDTQYF. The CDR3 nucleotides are TGTGCCAGCAGTTTATGGGGCGGGGGTTATACGGGCGATACGCAGTATTTT. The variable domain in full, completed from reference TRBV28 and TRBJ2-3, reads DVKVTQSSRYLVKRTGEKVFLECVQDMDHENMFWYRQDPGLGLRLIYFSYDVKMKEKGDIPEGYSVSREKKERFSLILESASTNQTSMYLCASSLWGGGYTGDTQYFGPGTRLTVL.

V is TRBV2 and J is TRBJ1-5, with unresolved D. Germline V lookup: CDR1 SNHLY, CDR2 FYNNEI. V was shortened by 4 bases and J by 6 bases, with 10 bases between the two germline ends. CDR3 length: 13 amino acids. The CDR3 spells CASSAYGGQPQHF. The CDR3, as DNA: TGTGCCAGCAGTGCATACGGAGGTCAGCCCCAGCATTTT.

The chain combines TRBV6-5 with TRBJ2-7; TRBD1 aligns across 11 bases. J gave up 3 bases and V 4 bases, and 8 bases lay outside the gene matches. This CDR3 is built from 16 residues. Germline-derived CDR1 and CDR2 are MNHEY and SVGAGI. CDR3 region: CASSSHRTGGRYEQYF. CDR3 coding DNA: TGTGCCAGCAGTTCACACCGGACAGGGGGCCGCTACGAGCAGTACTTC.

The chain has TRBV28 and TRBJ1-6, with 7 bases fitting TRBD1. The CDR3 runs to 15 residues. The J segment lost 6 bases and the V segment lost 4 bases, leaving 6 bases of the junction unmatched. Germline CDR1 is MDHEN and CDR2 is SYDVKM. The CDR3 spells CASSSGQGGNSPLHF. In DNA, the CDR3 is TGTGCCAGCAGTTCAGGCCAGGGGGGTAATTCACCCCTCCACTTT.

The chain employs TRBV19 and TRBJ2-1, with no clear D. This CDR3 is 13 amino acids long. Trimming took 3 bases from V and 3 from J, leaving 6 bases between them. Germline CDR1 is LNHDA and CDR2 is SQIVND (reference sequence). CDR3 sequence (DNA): TGTGCCAGTAGTATCGCACTCTACAATGAGCAGTTCTTC. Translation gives CASSIALYNEQFF.

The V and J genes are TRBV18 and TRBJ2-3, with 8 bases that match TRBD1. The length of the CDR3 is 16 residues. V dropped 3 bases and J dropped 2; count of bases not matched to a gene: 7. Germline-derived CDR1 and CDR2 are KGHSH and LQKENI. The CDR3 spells CASSPLGQGYTDTQYF. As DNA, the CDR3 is TGTGCCAGCTCACCCCTTGGACAGGGCTACACAGATACGCAGTATTTT.

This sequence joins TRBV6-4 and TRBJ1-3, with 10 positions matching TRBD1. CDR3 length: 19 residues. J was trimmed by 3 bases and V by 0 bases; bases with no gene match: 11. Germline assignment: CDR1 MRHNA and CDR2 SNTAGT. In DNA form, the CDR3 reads TGTGCCAGCAGTGACTCGGAGACAGGGGGCTATCAGGATGGAAACACCATATATTTT. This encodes CASSDSETGGYQDGNTIYF.